Below, 5 T cell receptor beta chains from the same sample are listed, as sequenced in a study of technical replicates of blood from a handful of donors (dated by TCRdb to the late 2010s). Libraries were prepared through the immunoSEQ multiplex PCR assay. The table was pulled from immuneACCESS by TCRdb, which kept in-frame rearrangements only. Such tables lose some clones; where checked, under half of the loss comes from unresolved V genes, and the rest has no known cause. The sample table contains some 78,000 clones; only one count was recorded for 85% to 95% of them. Less than 0.5% of the sample is held by the ten biggest clonotypes. Sequenced sample: T cells isolated from PBMCs. These receptors were taken from a human donor in good health.

The chain joins TRBV2 to TRBJ1-5; unclear D gene. V dropped 1 base and J dropped 2 bases, with 6 bases sitting between them. The CDR3 is made up of 14 amino acids. The germline V gene has CDR1 SNHLY and CDR2 FYNNEI. This CDR3 reads CASSEVGGNQPQHF. CDR3 nucleotides: TGTGCCAGCAGTGAAGTGGGCGGCAATCAGCCCCAGCATTTT.

V usage is TRBV6-6 and J usage is TRBJ2-3, with TRBD2 matching 9 bases. In germline, CDR1 is MNHNY, CDR2 SVGAGI (reference sequence). This CDR3 is built from 15 residues. The ends lost 4 bases at V and 1 base at J; junction bases unmatched: 3. CDR3 protein: CASSLRLAGTDTQYF. The CDR3 DNA is TGTGCCAGCAGTTTAAGACTAGCGGGCACAGATACGCAGTATTTT.

The V and J genes are TRBV10-2 and TRBJ2-7; no reliable D call. This CDR3 has 14 residues. Germline-derived CDR1 and CDR2 are WSHSY and SAAADI. V was shortened by 3 bases and J by 2 bases, with 11 bases between the two germline ends. This chain's CDR3 is CASSDQQIPYEQYF. CDR3 nucleotide sequence: TGCGCCAGCAGTGATCAACAGATTCCCTACGAGCAGTACTTC.

The V call is TRBV5-1, the J call TRBJ2-5; 9 nucleotides line up with TRBD2. V dropped 2 bases and J dropped 5; count of bases not matched to a gene: 10. The CDR3 contains 16 residues. Germline lookup yields CDR1 SGHRS and CDR2 YFSETQ. This CDR3 is CASSLRLAVMWETQYF. The CDR3 nucleotides read TGCGCCAGCAGCTTAAGACTAGCGGTTATGTGGGAGACCCAGTACTTC.

The chain links TRBV7-2 to TRBJ2-3, with D unclear. Germline CDR1 and CDR2: SGHTA and FQGNSA. The CDR3 has 18 amino acids. V lost 5 bases, J lost 0 bases, and 21 bases lay in between. The CDR3 spells CASSPHRPGWPSTDTQYF. In DNA, the CDR3 is TGTGCCAGCAGCCCCCACCGCCCTGGTTGGCCTAGCACAGATACGCAGTATTTT.